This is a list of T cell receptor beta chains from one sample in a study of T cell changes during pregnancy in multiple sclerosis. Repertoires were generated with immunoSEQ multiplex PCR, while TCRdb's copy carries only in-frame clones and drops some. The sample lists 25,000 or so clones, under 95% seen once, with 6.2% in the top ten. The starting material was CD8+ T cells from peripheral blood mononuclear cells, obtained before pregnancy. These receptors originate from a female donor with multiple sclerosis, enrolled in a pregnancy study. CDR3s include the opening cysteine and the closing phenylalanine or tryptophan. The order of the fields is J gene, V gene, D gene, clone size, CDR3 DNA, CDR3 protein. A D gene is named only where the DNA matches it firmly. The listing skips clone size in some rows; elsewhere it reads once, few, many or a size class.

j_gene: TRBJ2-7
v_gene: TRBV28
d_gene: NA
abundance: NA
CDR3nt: TGTGCCAGCAGCTCACCGGAGGCCTACGAGCAGTACTTC
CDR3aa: CASSSPEAYEQYF

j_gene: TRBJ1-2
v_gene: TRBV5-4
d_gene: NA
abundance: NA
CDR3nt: TGTGCCAGCAGACCAGGACAGAACCGACCTAACTATGGCTACACCTTC
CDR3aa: CASRPGQNRPNYGYTF

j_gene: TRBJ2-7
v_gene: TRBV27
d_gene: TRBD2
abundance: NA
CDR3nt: TGTGCCAGCAGTCCCGCGACTAGCTTGAACTACGAGCAGTACTTC
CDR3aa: CASSPATSLNYEQYF

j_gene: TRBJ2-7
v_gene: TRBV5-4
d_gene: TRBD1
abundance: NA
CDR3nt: TGTGCCAGCAGCCATAGGGACAGGAAGGACTACGAGCAGTACTTC
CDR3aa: CASSHRDRKDYEQYF

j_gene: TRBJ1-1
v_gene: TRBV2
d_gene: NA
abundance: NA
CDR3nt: TGTGCCAGCAGGACTGGGGACCGGGACATTGGGGCCCTTGAAGCTTTCTTT
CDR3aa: CASRTGDRDIGALEAFF

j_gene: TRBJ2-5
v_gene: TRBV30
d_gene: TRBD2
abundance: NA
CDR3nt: TGTGCCTGGAGTGTCCTGACTAGCGGGGAGACCCAGTACTTC
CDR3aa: CAWSVLTSGETQYF

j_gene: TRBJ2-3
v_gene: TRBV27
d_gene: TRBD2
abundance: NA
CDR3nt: TGTGCCAGCAGTTTCGGGGGGACTAGCACAGATACGCAGTATTTT
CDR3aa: CASSFGGTSTDTQYF

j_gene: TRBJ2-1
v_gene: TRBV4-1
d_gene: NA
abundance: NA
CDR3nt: TGCGCCAGCAGCCAATTTGCAGGTAGCTACAATGAGCAGTTCTTC
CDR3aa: CASSQFAGSYNEQFF

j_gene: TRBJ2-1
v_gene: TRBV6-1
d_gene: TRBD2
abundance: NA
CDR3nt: TGTGCCAGCAGCCTCACACTAGCGGGAGGGAATGAGCAGTTCTTC
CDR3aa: CASSLTLAGGNEQFF

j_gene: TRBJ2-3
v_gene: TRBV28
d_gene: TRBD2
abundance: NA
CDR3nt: TGTGCCAGCAGCGGACTAGCGGGAGATTCAGGGGGCACAGATACGCAGTATTTT
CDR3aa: CASSGLAGDSGGTDTQYF

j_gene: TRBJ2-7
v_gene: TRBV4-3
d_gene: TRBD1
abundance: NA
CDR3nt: TGCGCCAGCAGCCCAACCACGGGACAGGGCTACGAGCAGTACTTC
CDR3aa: CASSPTTGQGYEQYF

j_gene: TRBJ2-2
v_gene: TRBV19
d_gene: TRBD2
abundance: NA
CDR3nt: TGTGCCAGTAGTCTCCGGACGCTAGCGGGAGGGCCCGGGGAGCTGTTTTTT
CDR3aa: CASSLRTLAGGPGELFF

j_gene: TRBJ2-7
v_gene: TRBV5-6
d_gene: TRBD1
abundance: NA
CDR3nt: TGTGCCAGCAGCTTGGGTAGACAGGGGGTGATTCAGCAGTACTTC
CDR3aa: CASSLGRQGVIQQYF

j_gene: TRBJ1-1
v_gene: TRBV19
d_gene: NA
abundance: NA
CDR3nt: TGTGCCAGTAGTACGTGGACGGACTACACTGAAGCTTTCTTT
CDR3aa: CASSTWTDYTEAFF

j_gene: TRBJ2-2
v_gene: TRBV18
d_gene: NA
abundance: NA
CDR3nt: TGTGCCAGCTCACCGCGGACAGAAATTTTCCTTAACACCGGGGAGCTGTTTTTT
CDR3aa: CASSPRTEIFLNTGELFF

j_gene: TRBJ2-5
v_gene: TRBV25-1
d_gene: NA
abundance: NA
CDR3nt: TGTGCCAGCAGTGAAAGAAAGGGGGGGGGTGAAGAGACCCAGTACTTC
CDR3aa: CASSERKGGGEETQYF

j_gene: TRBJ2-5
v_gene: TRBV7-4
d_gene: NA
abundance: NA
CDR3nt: TGTGCCAGCAGCTTCGACAGTACCTTAGAGACCCAGTACTTC
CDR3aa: CASSFDSTLETQYF

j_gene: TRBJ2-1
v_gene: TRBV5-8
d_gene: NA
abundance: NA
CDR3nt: TGTGCCAGCAGCTCCGGCCCTAGCTCCTACAATGAGCAGTTCTTC
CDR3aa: CASSSGPSSYNEQFF

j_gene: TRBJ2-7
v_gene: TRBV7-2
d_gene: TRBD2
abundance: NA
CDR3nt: TGTGCCAGCAGCTGGTTCCTAGCGGGAGGTACCTTTAGCTCCTACGAGCAGTACTTC
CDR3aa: CASSWFLAGGTFSSYEQYF

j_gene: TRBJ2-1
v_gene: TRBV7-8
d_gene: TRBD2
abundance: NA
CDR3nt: TGTGCCAGCAGCGCACTTCTAGCGGGAGTTTACAATGAGCAGTTCTTC
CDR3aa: CASSALLAGVYNEQFF

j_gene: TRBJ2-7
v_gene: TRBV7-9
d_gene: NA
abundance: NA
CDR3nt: TGTGCCAGCAGCCTTTTGACAGAGAATCCCTACGAGCAGTACTTC
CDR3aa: CASSLLTENPYEQYF

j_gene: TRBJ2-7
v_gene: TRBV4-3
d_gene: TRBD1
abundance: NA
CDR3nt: TGCGCCAGCAGCGAATACTCCGGGACAGGGGAATACGAGCAGTACTTC
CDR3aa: CASSEYSGTGEYEQYF

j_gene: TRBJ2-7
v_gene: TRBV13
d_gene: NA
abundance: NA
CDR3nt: TGTGCCAGCAGTTCAGGGGCCGGAGATCGCGGCTACGAGCAGTACTTC
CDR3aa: CASSSGAGDRGYEQYF

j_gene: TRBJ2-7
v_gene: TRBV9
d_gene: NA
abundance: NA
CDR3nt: TGTGCCAGCAGCGTAGAATGGGGGCCCGCTGATGAGCAGTACTTC
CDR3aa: CASSVEWGPADEQYF

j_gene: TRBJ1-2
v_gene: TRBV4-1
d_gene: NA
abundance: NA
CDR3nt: TGCGCCAGCAGCCAAGTAGATAACTATGGCTACACCTTC
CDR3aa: CASSQVDNYGYTF

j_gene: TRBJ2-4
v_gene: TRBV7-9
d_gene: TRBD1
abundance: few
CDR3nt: TGTGCCAGCAGCTTAAGGACAGGGGAATTGGACATTCAGTACTTC
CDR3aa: CASSLRTGELDIQYF

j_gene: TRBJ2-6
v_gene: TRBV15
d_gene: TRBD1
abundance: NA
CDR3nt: TGTGCCACCAGCCCAACGACAGGGGGTGGGGCCAACGTCCTGACTTTC
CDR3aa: CATSPTTGGGANVLTF

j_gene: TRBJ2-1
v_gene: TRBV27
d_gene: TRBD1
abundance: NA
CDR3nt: TGTGCCAGCAGCATACAGGGGCCCTACAATGAGCAGTTCTTC
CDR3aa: CASSIQGPYNEQFF

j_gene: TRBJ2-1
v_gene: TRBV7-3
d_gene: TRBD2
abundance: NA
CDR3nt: TGTGCCAGCAGCTTAACAAGCGGGAGTAACAATGAGCAGTTCTTC
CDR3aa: CASSLTSGSNNEQFF

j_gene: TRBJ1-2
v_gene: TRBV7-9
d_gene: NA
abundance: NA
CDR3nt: TGTGCCAGCAGCTCATCAAGAACGGGGACATCTAAAACTAACTATGGCTACACCTTC
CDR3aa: CASSSSRTGTSKTNYGYTF

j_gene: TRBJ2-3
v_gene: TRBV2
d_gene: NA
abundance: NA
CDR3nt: TGTGCCAGCAGTGAAGCAGGAAGACGGAGGTTT
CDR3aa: CASSEAGRRRF

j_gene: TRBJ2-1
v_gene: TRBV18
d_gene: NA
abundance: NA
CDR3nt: TGTGCCAGCTCACCAGACGGGATCAATCTCTATGAGCAGTTCTTC
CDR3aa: CASSPDGINLYEQFF

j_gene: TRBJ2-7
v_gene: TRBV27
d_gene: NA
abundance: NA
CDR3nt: TGTGCCAGCAGTTCCGAGTACAGCCCGTACGAGCAGTACTTC
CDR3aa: CASSSEYSPYEQYF

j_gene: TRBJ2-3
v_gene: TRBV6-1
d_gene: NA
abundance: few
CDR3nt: TGTGCCAGCATTTTGTCAGGGCCCACAGATACGCAGTATTTT
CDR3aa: CASILSGPTDTQYF

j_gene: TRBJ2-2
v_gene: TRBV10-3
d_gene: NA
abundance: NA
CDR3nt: TGTGCCACCCTTCTACAGGGAATCGGGGAGCTGTTTTTT
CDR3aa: CATLLQGIGELFF

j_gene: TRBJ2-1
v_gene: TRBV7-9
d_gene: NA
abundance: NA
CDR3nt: TGTGCCAGCAGAGAGACGGGGGAACCCTACAATGAGCAGTTCTTC
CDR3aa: CASRETGEPYNEQFF

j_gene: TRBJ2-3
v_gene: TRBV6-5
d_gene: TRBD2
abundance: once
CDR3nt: TGTGCCAGCAGCTTTACTAGCGGGAGTCTTAGTACGCAGTATTTT
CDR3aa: CASSFTSGSLSTQYF

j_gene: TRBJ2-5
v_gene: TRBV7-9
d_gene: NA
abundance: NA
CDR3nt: TGTGCCAGCAGCTGGGGACAAACAGGAGAAGAGACCCAGTACTTC
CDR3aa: CASSWGQTGEETQYF

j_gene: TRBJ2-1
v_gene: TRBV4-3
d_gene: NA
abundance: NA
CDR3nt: TGCGCCAGCAGCCTAGGGGTTGGCAATGAGCAGTTCTTC
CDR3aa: CASSLGVGNEQFF

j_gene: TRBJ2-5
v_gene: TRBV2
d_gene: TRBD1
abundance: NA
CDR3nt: TGTGCAGGGGACAGGGGTAGAGAGACCCAGTACTTC
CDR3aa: CAGDRGRETQYF

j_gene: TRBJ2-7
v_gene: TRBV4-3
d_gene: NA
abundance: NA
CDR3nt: TGCGCCAGCAGCCAAGATCGGAGCACCAACTACGAGCAGTACTTC
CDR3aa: CASSQDRSTNYEQYF

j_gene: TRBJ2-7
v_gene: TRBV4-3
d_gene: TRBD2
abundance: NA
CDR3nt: TGCGCCAGCAGCCAAGAAAGGACTAGCGGATACTACGAGCAGTACTTC
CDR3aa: CASSQERTSGYYEQYF

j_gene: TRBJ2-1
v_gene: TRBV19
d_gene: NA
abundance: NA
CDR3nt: TGTGCCAGTCGGGCTAGCGCAAACAATGAGCAGTTCTTC
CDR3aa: CASRASANNEQFF

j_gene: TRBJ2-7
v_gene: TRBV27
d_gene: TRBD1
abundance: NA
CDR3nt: TGTGCCAGCGGGGACAGGGAAGTTCACGAGCAGTACTTC
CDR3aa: CASGDREVHEQYF

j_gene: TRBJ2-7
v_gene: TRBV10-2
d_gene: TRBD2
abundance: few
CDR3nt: TGCGCCAGCAGGGGACTAGCGGGTACGCAGTACTTC
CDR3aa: CASRGLAGTQYF

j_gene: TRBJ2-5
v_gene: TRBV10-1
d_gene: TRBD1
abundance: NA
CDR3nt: TGCGCCAGCAGTGTAAAGGGGGCGAACATGGAGACCCAGTACTTC
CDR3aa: CASSVKGANMETQYF

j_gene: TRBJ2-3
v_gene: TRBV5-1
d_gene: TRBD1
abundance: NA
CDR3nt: TGCGCCAGCAGCTTGGGACAGGGTACGACCACAGATACGCAGTATTTT
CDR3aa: CASSLGQGTTTDTQYF

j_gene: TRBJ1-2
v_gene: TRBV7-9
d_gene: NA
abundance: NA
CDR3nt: TGTGCCAGCAGCCACCCCTCTAGGGGGACGGAGATCTATGGCTACACCTTC
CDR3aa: CASSHPSRGTEIYGYTF

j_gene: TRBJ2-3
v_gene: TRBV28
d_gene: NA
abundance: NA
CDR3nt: TGTGCCAGCAGGGAACAGGATACGCAGTATTTT
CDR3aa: CASREQDTQYF

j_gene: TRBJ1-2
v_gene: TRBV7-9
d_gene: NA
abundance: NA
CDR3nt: TGTGTCAGCAGCTCACCATTAGGGGACTATGGCTACACCTTC
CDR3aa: CVSSSPLGDYGYTF

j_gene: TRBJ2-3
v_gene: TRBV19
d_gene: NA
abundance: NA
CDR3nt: TGTGCCAGTAGTTGGTCTAGCAGGAGGGATACGCAGTATTTT
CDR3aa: CASSWSSRRDTQYF

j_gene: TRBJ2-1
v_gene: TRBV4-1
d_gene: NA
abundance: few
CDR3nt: TGCGCCAGCAGCCATCTAGGCAATGAGCAGTTCTTC
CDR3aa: CASSHLGNEQFF

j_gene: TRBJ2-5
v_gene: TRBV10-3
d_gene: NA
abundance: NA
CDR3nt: TGTGCCATCAGTGACTCATCGAGTAGCGGACCAGAGACCCAGTACTTC
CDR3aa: CAISDSSSSGPETQYF

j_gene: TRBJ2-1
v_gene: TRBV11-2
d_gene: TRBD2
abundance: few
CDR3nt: TGTGCCAGCAGCTTACAGGGCGGGGGGGTGCCGTACAATGAGCAGTTCTTC
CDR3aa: CASSLQGGGVPYNEQFF